The 4 T cell receptor beta chains below all came from one sample that was sequenced in a study of T cell responses to AZD1222 COVID-19 vaccine. Data came from immunoSEQ multiplex PCR; TCRdb stores just in-frame clones and leaves some out. The data contain about 150,000 clones, roughly 94% of them seen just once; the ten biggest clones take up roughly 1.2%. This material consisted of peripheral blood, taken on day 0 of AZD1222 vaccination. These receptors were taken from an adult in good health.

The chain recombines TRBV18 with TRBJ1-1; perhaps TRBD1 as D (5 bases). This CDR3 is 16 amino acids long. Trimming cost V 2 bases and J 3 bases, with 16 bases left between them. Germline V gene data show CDR1 as KGHSH and CDR2 as LQKENI. The CDR3 spells CASSPISQGTDTEAFF. The CDR3 coding sequence is TGTGCCAGCTCACCAATCTCCCAGGGAACGGACACTGAAGCTTTCTTT.

This chain joins TRBV9 and TRBJ2-1; 8 bases align to TRBD1. CDR1 and CDR2 from the germline V gene are SGDLS and YYNGEE. V gave up 3 bases and J gave up 7 bases; unmatched junction bases: 0. The CDR3 length is 12 residues. DNA of the CDR3: TGTGCCAGCAGCGGGACAGGGAATGAGCAGTTCTTC. The encoded protein is CASSGTGNEQFF.

The V call is TRBV2, the J call TRBJ2-1, with D unresolved. The CDR3 loop spans 14 amino acids. Germline-derived CDR1 and CDR2 are SNHLY and FYNNEI. Trimming pared 6 bases from V and 6 bases from J, leaving 15 bases between. CDR3 in DNA: TGTGCCAGCAGGCCCCGTGAAATTCCCAATGAGCAGTTCTTC. This gives the protein CASRPREIPNEQFF.

This chain joins TRBV10-3 and TRBJ2-2; 7 bases match TRBD2. With 2 bases clipped from V and 1 base from J, the junction kept 4 bases outside the gene matches. Germline CDR1 is ENHRY and CDR2 is SYGVKD. The CDR3 consists of 16 residues. CDR3 sequence reads: CAISEAGDQNTGELFF. The CDR3 bases are TGTGCCATCAGTGAGGCGGGGGACCAGAACACCGGGGAGCTGTTTTTT.